This T cell receptor (beta chain) was observed in a study of blood T cell repertoires in COVID-19. Overall study: Specimens from acute and convalescent COVID-19 originated in the United States, Italy and Spain. T cells, B-cell-depleted T cells, or PBMCs supplied cDNA or gDNA.

V lost 3 bases to trimming and J lost 5 bases; unmatched junction nucleotides: 4. The CDR3 consists of 14 residues. Germline V gene sequence: CDR1 MDHEN, CDR2 SYDVKM. Methods used by the authors: Estimates of nucleated cell counts were drawn from the amplification of reference gene primers. Profiled with immunoSEQ multiplex PCR; TCRdb holds only in-frame clones, not every one. The D gene and trimming were derived from the DNA, and the V and J assignments and clone size from that table. The sample shows 150,000 to 200,000 clones, 88% of them seen only once. The chain is built from TRBV28 and TRBJ1-2; 9 nucleotides match TRBD1. The sample comprised PBMCs or T cells enriched from blood (not recorded which). The receptor comes from a woman between 18 and 30 years old who had recovered from COVID-19. DNA of the CDR3: TGTGCCAGCAGTTTTCCCGGACAGGGGTATGGCTACACCTTC. Residues: CASSFPGQGYGYTF.